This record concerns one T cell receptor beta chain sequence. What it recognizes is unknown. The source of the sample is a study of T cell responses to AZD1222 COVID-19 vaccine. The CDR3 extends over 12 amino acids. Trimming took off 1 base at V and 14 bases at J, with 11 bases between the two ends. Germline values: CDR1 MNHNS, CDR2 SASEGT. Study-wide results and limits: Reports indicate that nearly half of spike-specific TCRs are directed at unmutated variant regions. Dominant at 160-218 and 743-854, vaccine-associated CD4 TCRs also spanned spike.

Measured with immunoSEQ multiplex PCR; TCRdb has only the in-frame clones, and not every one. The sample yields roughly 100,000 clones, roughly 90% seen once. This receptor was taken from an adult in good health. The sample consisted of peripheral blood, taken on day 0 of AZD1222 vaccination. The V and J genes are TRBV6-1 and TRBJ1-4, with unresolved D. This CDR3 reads CASSEEWGALFF. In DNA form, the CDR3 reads TGTGCCAGCAGTGAAGAGTGGGGAGCGCTGTTTTTT.